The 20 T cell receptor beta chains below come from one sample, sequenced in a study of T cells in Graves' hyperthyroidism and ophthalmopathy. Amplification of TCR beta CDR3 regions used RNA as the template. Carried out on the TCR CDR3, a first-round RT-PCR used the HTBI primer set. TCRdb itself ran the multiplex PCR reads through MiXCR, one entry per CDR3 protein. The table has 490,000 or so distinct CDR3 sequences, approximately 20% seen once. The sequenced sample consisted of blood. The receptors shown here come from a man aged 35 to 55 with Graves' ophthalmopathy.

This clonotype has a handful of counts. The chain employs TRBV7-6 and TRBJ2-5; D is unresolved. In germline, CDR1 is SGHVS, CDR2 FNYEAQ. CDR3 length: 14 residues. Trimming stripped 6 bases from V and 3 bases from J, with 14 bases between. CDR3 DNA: TGTGCCAGCAGTTCGCGGTCCCCCAAAGAGACCCAGTACTTC. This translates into CASSSRSPKETQYF.

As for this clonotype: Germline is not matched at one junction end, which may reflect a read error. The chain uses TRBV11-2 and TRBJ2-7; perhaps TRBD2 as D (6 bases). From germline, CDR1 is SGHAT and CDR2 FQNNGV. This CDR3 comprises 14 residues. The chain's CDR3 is CAGSLGTLNYEQYF. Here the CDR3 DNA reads TGTGCCGGCAGCTTAGGGACTCTAAATTACGAGCAGTACTTC.

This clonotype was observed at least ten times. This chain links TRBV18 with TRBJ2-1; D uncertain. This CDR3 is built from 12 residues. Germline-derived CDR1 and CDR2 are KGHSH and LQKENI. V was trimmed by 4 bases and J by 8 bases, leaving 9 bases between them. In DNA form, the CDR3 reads TGTGCCAGCTCACGGGCGAACGATGAGCAGTTCTTC. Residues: CASSRANDEQFF.

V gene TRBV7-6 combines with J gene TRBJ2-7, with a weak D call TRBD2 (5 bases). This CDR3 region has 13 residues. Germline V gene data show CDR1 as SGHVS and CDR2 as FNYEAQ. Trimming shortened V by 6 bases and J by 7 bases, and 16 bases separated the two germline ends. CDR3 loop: CASRPEVGREQYF. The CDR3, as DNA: TGTGCCAGCAGGCCAGAAGTGGGGAGAGAGCAGTACTTC.

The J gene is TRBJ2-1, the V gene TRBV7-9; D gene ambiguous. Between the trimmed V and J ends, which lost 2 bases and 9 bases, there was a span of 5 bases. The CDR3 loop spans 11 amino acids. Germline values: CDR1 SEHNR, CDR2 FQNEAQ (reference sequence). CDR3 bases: TGTGCCAGCAGCTTATCTTCTGAGCAGTTCTTC. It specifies CASSLSSEQFF.

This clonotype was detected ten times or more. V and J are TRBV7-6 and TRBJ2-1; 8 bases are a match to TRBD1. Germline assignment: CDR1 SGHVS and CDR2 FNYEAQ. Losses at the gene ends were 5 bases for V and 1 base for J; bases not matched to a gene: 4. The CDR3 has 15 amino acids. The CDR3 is CASSVYRGSYNEQFF. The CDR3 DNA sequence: TGTGCCAGCAGCGTATACAGGGGGTCCTACAATGAGCAGTTCTTC.

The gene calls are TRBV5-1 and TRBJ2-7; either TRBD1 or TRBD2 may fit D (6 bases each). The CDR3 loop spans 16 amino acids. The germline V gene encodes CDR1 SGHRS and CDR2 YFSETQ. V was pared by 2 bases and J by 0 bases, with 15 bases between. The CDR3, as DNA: TGCGCCAGCAGCTTTCGGGGGCCCCCAGTCTCCTACGAGCAGTACTTC. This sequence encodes CASSFRGPPVSYEQYF.

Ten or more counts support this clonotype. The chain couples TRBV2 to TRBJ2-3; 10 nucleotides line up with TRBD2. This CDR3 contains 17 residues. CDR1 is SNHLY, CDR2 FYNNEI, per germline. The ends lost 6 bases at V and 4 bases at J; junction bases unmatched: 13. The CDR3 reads CASSVSRLAGESDTQYF. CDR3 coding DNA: TGTGCCAGCAGCGTCTCTCGTCTAGCGGGAGAGTCAGATACGCAGTATTTT.

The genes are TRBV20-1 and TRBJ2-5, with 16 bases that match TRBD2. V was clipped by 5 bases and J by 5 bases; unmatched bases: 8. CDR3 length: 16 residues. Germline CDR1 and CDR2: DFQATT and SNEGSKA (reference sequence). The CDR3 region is CSASGTSGGAWETQYF. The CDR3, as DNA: TGCAGTGCTTCGGGGACTAGCGGGGGGGCATGGGAGACCCAGTACTTC.

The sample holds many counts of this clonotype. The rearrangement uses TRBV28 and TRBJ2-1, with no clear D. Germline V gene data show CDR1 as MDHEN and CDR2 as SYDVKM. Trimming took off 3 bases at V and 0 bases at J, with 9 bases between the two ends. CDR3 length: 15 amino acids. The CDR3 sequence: CASSLRSLSYNEQFF. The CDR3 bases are TGTGCCAGCAGTTTGCGGAGCCTCTCCTACAATGAGCAGTTCTTC. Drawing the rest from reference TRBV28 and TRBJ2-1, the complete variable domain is DVKVTQSSRYLVKRTGEKVFLECVQDMDHENMFWYRQDPGLGLRLIYFSYDVKMKEKGDIPEGYSVSREKKERFSLILESASTNQTSMYLCASSLRSLSYNEQFFGPGTRLTVL.

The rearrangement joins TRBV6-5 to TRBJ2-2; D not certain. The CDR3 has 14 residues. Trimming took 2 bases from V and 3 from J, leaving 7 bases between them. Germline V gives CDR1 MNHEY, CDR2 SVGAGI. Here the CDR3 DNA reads TGTGCCAGCAGTTACGCAAGGCACACCGGGGAGCTGTTTTTT. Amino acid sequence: CASSYARHTGELFF.

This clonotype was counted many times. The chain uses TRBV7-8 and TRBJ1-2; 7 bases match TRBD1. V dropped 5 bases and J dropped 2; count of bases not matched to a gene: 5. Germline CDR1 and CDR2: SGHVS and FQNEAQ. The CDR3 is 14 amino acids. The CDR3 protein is CASSHLTGNYGYTF. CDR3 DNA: TGTGCCAGCAGCCACTTGACAGGGAACTATGGCTACACCTTC.

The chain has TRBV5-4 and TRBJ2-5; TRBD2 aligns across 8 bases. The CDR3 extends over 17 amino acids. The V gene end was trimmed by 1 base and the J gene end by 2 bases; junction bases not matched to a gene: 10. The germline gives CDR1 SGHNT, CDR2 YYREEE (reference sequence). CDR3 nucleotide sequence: TGTGCCAGCAGCTTGCAGCGGGGGCACACCACTCAAGAGACCCAGTACTTC. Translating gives CASSLQRGHTTQETQYF.

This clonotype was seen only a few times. The CDR3 is CASSGRAGGTDTQYF. The CDR3 DNA sequence: TGCGCCAGCAGCGGTAGAGCGGGAGGTACAGATACGCAGTATTTT. The V and J genes are TRBV5-1 and TRBJ2-3; TRBD2 matches at 9 bases. The germline gives CDR1 SGHRS, CDR2 YFSETQ. V shed 4 bases, J shed 3 bases, and the junction held 6 bases outside the gene matches. The CDR3 is made up of 15 amino acids.

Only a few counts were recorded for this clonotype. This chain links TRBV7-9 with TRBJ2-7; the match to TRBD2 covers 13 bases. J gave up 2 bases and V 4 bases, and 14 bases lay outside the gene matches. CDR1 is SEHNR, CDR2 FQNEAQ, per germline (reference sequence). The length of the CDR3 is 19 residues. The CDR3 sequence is CASSSGTSGTGGKTYEQYF. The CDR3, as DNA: TGTGCCAGCAGCTCCGGGACTAGCGGGACAGGGGGAAAAACCTACGAGCAGTACTTC.

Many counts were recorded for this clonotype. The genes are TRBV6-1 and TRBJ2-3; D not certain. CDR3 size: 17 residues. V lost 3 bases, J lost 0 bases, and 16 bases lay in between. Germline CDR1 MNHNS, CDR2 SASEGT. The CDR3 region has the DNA TGTGCCAGCAGTGAGAAATCGTCCAGGCTAAGCACAGATACGCAGTATTTT. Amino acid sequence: CASSEKSSRLSTDTQYF.

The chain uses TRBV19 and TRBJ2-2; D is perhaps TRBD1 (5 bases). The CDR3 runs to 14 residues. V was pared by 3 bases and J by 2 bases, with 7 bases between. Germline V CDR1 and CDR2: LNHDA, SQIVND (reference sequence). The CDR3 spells CASSIRENTGELFF. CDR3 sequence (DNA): TGTGCCAGTAGTATCAGGGAAAACACCGGGGAGCTGTTTTTT.

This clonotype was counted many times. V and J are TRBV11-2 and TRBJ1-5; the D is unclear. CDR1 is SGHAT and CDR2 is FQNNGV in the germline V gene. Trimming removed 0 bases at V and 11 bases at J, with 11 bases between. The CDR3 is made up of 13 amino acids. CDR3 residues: CASSLDGVSAQHF. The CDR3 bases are TGTGCCAGCAGCTTAGATGGGGTCTCGGCCCAGCATTTT.

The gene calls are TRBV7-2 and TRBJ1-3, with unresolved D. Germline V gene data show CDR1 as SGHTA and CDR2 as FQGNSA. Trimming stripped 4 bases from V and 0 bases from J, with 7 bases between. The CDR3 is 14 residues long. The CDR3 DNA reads TGTGCCAGCAGCTATTGGGGCTCTGGAAACACCATATATTTT. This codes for CASSYWGSGNTIYF.

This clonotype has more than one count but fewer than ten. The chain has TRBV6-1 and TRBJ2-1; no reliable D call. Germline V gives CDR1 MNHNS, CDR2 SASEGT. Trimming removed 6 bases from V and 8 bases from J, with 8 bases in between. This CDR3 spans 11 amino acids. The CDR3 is CASRRSHEQFF. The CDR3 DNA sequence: TGTGCCAGCAGGCGGTCGCATGAGCAGTTCTTC.